A selection of T cell receptor beta chains follows, all from one sample in a study of T cell changes during pregnancy in multiple sclerosis. Method: immunoSEQ multiplex PCR; TCRdb's copy keeps in-frame clones and lacks some. The repertoire includes approximately 110,000 clones, roughly 92% of them detected once, and 1.5% sits in the top ten. The sequenced sample was peripheral blood, obtained in the third trimester of pregnancy. These receptor sequences come from a female donor with multiple sclerosis, enrolled in a pregnancy study. Each CDR3 is given with its conserved first and last residue. Fields, in order: J gene, D gene, clone size, V gene, CDR3 DNA, CDR3 protein. The D gene is left open where the match is weak. Clone size is not always given. Where it is, it says once, few, many or a class for expanded clones.

J: TRBJ1-5
D: .
size: .
V: TRBV6-5
DNA: TGTGCCAGCAAAGTCAGGGAATATAGCAATCAGCCCCAGCATTTT
CDR3: CASKVREYSNQPQHF

J: TRBJ2-7
D: TRBD2
size: .
V: TRBV4-2
DNA: TGTGCCAGCAGCCAAGGCGGGAGGAGTTACGAGCAGTACTTC
CDR3: CASSQGGRSYEQYF

J: TRBJ1-5
D: .
size: .
V: TRBV28
DNA: TGTGCCAGCAGTTCTTCCCGGGACACTTATAGCAATCAGCCCCAGCATTTT
CDR3: CASSSSRDTYSNQPQHF

J: TRBJ1-1
D: .
size: .
V: TRBV18
DNA: TGTGCCAGCTCACCACTTCAGTACATGAACACTGAAGCTTTCTTT
CDR3: CASSPLQYMNTEAFF

J: TRBJ1-5
D: TRBD1
size: .
V: TRBV2
DNA: TGTGCCAGCAGTGAACAGGGGGCTGGTCAGCCCCAGCATTTT
CDR3: CASSEQGAGQPQHF

J: TRBJ2-3
D: .
size: .
V: TRBV6-5
DNA: TGTGCCAGCAGTTACAGCGGAGATACGCAGTATTTT
CDR3: CASSYSGDTQYF

J: TRBJ2-5
D: .
size: .
V: TRBV5-4
DNA: TGTGCCAGCAGCTTGTCGAGTTGGGCAGACCAAGAGACCCAGTACTTC
CDR3: CASSLSSWADQETQYF

J: TRBJ2-5
D: .
size: .
V: TRBV19
DNA: TGTGCCAGTAGTATAGGCAGGACAGACCAAGAGACCCAGTACTTC
CDR3: CASSIGRTDQETQYF

J: TRBJ1-1
D: TRBD1
size: .
V: TRBV6-5
DNA: TGTGCCAGCAGTTACTCCGGGACAGGGAACACTGAAGCTTTCTTT
CDR3: CASSYSGTGNTEAFF

J: TRBJ2-3
D: .
size: .
V: TRBV11-2
DNA: TGTGCCAGCAGCTTAGGGGCTAGCACAGATACGCAGTATTTT
CDR3: CASSLGASTDTQYF

J: TRBJ2-1
D: .
size: .
V: TRBV5-1
DNA: TGCGCCAGCAGCTTGGCCTCCGGGGAAGAGCAGTTCTTC
CDR3: CASSLASGEEQFF

J: TRBJ2-3
D: TRBD2
size: once
V: TRBV30
DNA: TGTGCCTGGAGGATTAGCGGGGCCACCACTAGCACAGATACGCAGTATTTT
CDR3: CAWRISGATTSTDTQYF

J: TRBJ1-1
D: .
size: few
V: TRBV2
DNA: TGTGCCAGCAGAGCCGGGCCGACAGCTGAAGCTTTCTTT
CDR3: CASRAGPTAEAFF

J: TRBJ1-2
D: TRBD1
size: .
V: TRBV5-1
DNA: TGCGCCAGCAGCTCGGGGGGACAGGGAGCCTATGGCTACACCTTC
CDR3: CASSSGGQGAYGYTF

J: TRBJ2-1
D: TRBD2
size: .
V: TRBV5-1
DNA: TGCGCCAGCAGCTTGGTAGCGGGTACCTACAATGAGCAGTTCTTC
CDR3: CASSLVAGTYNEQFF

J: TRBJ2-7
D: TRBD2
size: once
V: TRBV19
DNA: TGTGCCAGTAGTAGGACTAGCGGGGGTACCTACGAGCAGTACTTC
CDR3: CASSRTSGGTYEQYF

J: TRBJ2-1
D: .
size: .
V: TRBV7-8
DNA: TGTGCCAGCAGCTTATTTGGAGACGGAGGCGGCGAGCAGTTCTTC
CDR3: CASSLFGDGGGEQFF

J: TRBJ2-5
D: .
size: .
V: TRBV19
DNA: TGTGCCAGTAGTATGACACAGAAAGAGACCCAGTACTTC
CDR3: CASSMTQKETQYF

J: TRBJ1-6
D: TRBD1
size: .
V: TRBV30
DNA: TGTGCCTGGAGTGGACAGGGGGATTCACCCCTCCACTTT
CDR3: CAWSGQGDSPLHF

J: TRBJ2-5
D: .
size: .
V: TRBV19
DNA: TGTGCCAGTAGTATAAACTCGCGAGAGACCCAGTACTTC
CDR3: CASSINSRETQYF

J: TRBJ1-1
D: TRBD1
size: .
V: TRBV11-2
DNA: TGTGCCAGCAGCTTAGGAAATGGAGGGGGCAGACTAAGGAACACTGAAGCTTTCTTT
CDR3: CASSLGNGGGRLRNTEAFF

J: TRBJ1-5
D: TRBD1
size: .
V: TRBV4-1
DNA: TGCGCCAGCAGCGTCCCGAAAGGCATAGGACAGGTGAATCAGCCCCAGCATTTT
CDR3: CASSVPKGIGQVNQPQHF

J: TRBJ2-3
D: TRBD2
size: .
V: TRBV10-2
DNA: TGCGCCAGCAGTGAGTCGGGGGGGGTTGATACGCAGTATTTT
CDR3: CASSESGGVDTQYF

J: TRBJ1-2
D: TRBD1
size: .
V: TRBV7-2
DNA: TGTGCCAGCAGCCTACAGGGGGGAGATGGCTACACCTTC
CDR3: CASSLQGGDGYTF

J: TRBJ1-4
D: TRBD1
size: .
V: TRBV7-8
DNA: TGTGCCAGCAGCTTAGATCAGGGGGTGGTCCGTAGTGAAAAACTGTTTTTT
CDR3: CASSLDQGVVRSEKLFF

J: TRBJ1-5
D: .
size: .
V: TRBV9
DNA: TGTGCCAGCAGCGTAGGCCAGTCCAATCAGCCCCAGCATTTT
CDR3: CASSVGQSNQPQHF

J: TRBJ1-1
D: .
size: .
V: TRBV30
DNA: TGTGCCTGGAGCAAGCCCGTTGCTTTCTTT
CDR3: CAWSKPVAFF

J: TRBJ1-4
D: .
size: .
V: TRBV6-5
DNA: TGTGCCAGCAGTTCCTCGCGGGGGGGAAAACTGTTTTTT
CDR3: CASSSSRGGKLFF

J: TRBJ2-3
D: TRBD2
size: once
V: TRBV27
DNA: TGTGCCAGCACACGACCCGGACTAGCGGGAGGGGGGAGCACAGATACGCAGTATTTT
CDR3: CASTRPGLAGGGSTDTQYF